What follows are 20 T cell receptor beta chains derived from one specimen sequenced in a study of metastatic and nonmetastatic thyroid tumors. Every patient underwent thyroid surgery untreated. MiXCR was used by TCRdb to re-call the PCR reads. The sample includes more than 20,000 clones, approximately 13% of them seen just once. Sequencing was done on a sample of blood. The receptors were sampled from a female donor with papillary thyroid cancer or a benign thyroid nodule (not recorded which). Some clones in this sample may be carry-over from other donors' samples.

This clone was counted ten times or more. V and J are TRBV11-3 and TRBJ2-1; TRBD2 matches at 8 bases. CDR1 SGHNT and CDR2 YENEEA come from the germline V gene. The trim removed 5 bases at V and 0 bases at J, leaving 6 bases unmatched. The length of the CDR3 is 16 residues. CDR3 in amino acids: CASSRGGHSSYNEQFF. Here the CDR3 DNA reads TGTGCCAGCAGCCGGGGGGGCCATAGCTCCTACAATGAGCAGTTCTTC.

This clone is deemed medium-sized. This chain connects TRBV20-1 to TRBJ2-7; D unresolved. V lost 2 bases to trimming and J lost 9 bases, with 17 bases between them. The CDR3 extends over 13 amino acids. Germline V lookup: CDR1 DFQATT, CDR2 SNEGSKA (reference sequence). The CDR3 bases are TGCAGTGCTAGACCTTCCATCGCTTCCGGGCAGTACTTC. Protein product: CSARPSIASGQYF.

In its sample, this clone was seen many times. CDR3 sequence: CSARAPGLGKFF. CDR3 in DNA: TGCAGTGCTAGGGCCCCGGGACTCGGGAAGTTCTTC. This chain joins TRBV20-1 and TRBJ2-1; D is perhaps TRBD2 (6 bases). The V gene's germline CDR1 is DFQATT and CDR2 SNEGSKA (reference sequence). The CDR3 sequence is 12 residues long. The V gene lost 3 bases and the J gene lost 14 bases, with 17 bases spanning the gap.

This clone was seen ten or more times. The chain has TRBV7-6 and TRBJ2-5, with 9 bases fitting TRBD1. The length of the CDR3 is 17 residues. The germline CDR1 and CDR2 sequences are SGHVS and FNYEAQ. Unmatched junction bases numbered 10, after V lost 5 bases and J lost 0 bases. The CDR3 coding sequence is TGTGCCAGCAGCCCCGTCCCGGGACAGGGTTACCAAGAGACCCAGTACTTC. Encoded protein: CASSPVPGQGYQETQYF.

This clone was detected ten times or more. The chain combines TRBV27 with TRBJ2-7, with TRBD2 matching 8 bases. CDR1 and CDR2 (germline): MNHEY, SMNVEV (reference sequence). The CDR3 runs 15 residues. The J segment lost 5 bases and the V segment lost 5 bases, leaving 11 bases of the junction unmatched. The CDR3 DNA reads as TGTGCCAGCAGTCCCCCCCAAGCGGGAGCTAACGAGCAGTACTTC. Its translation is CASSPPQAGANEQYF.

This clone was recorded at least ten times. The CDR3 here is CSARGTSPGELFF. CDR3 nucleotides: TGCAGTGCTAGAGGGACTAGCCCCGGGGAGCTGTTTTTT. The chain has TRBV20-1 and TRBJ2-2; 8 nucleotides match TRBD2. Germline trimming cut 1 base from V and 6 bases from J; bases unmatched to any gene: 1. CDR1 is DFQATT, CDR2 SNEGSKA, per germline (reference sequence). The CDR3 sequence is 13 residues long.

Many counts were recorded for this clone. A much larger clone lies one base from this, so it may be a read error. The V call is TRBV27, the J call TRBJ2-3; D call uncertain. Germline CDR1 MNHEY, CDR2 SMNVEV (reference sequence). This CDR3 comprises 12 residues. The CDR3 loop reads CASSTYGDTQCF. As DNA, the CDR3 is TGTGCCAGCAGTACCTATGGGGATACGCAGTGTTTT.

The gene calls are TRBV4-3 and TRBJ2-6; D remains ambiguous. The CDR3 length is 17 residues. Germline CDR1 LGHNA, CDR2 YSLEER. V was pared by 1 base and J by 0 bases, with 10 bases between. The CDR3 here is CASSQVDRGSGANVLTF. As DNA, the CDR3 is TGCGCCAGCAGCCAAGTAGACCGCGGCTCTGGGGCCAACGTCCTGACTTTC.

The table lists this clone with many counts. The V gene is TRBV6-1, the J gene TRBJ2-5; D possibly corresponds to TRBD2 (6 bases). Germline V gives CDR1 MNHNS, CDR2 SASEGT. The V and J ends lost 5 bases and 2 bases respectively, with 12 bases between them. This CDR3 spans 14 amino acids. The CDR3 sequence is CASSSLRGQETQYF. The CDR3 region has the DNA TGTGCCAGCAGTTCCCTCCGGGGGCAAGAGACCCAGTACTTC.

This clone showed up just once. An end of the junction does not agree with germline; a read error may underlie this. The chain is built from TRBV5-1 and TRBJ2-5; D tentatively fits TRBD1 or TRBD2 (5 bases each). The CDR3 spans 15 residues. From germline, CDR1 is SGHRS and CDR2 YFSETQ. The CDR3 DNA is TGCGCCAGCAGCCCACCGGAGAGGGGCGGAGAGACCAAGTACTTC. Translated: CASSPPERGGETKYF.

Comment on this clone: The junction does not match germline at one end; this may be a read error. The DNA for the CDR3 is TGTGCCAGCATTTTAATGTTCAGGGAAATTCACGAGCAGTACTTC. Translating it yields CASILMFREIHEQYF. This chain uses TRBV27 with TRBJ2-7, with D maybe TRBD1 (5 bases). The CDR3 totals 15 residues. Germline values: CDR1 MNHEY, CDR2 SMNVEV (reference sequence).

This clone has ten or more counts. The CDR3 here is CSVRQGVDTGELFF. The CDR3 DNA reads as TGCAGCGTAAGACAGGGGGTGGACACCGGGGAGCTGTTTTTT. This chain joins TRBV29-1 and TRBJ2-2, with TRBD1 matching 9 bases. This CDR3 contains 14 residues. V trimming: 6 bases; J trimming: 3 bases; junction bases outside the gene matches: 5. Germline V gene lookup returns CDR1 SQVTM and CDR2 ANQGSEA.

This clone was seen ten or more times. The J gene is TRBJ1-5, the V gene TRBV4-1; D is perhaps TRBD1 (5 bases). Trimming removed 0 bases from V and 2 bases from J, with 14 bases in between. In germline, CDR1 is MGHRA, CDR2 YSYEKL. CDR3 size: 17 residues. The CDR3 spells CASSQEGEPRGNQPQHF. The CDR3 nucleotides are TGCGCCAGCAGCCAAGAGGGGGAACCTAGAGGCAATCAGCCCCAGCATTTT.

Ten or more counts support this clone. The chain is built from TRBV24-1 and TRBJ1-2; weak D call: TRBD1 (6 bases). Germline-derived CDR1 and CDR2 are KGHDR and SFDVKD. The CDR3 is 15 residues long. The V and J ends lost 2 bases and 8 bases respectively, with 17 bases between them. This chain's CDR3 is CATSDSGTGQGGYTF. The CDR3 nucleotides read TGTGCCACCAGTGATTCTGGAACAGGGCAAGGGGGCTACACCTTC.

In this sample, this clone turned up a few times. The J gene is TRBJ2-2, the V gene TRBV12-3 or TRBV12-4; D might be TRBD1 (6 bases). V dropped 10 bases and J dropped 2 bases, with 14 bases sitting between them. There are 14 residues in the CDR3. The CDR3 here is CAIRRDTNTGELFF. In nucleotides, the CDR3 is TGTGCCATCCGCCGGGACACCAACACCGGGGAGCTGTTTTTT.

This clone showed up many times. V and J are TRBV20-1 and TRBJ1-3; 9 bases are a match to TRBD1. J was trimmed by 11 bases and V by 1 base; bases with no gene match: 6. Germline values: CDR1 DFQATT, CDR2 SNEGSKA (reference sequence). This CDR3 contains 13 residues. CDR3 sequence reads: CSARGTGERAIYF. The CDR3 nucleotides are TGCAGTGCTAGAGGGACAGGGGAGCGTGCCATATATTTT.

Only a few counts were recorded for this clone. The DNA of the CDR3 is TGTGCCAGCAGTGTCGCCAGAACGACAACTAATTCACCCCTCCACTTT. Translation: CASSVARTTTNSPLHF. This sequence joins TRBV28 and TRBJ1-6; no firm D call. Deletions cut 5 bases from V and 6 bases from J, with 17 bases between. CDR1 MDHEN and CDR2 SYDVKM come from the germline V gene. This CDR3 spans 16 amino acids.

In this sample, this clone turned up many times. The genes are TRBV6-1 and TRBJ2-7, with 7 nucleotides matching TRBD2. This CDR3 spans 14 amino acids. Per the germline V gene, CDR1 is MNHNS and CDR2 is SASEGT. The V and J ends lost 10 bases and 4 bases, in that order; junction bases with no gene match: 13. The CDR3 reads CATTQLGGRYEQYF. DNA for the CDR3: TGTGCCACCACACAATTGGGGGGGAGATACGAGCAGTACTTC.

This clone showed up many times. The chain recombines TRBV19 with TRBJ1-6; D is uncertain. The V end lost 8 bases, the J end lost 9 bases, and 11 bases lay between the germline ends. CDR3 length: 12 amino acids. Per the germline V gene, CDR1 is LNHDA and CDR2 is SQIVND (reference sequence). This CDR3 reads CASAPLGSPLHF. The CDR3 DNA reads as TGTGCCAGTGCCCCCCTCGGTTCACCCCTCCACTTT.

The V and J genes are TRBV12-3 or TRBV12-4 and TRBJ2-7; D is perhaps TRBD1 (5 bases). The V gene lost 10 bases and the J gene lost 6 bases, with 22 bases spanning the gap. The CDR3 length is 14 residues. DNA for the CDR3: TGTGCCAACATTAAAGGACACGGTCGGCTCGAGCAGTACTTC. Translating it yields CANIKGHGRLEQYF.